This TCR beta chain appears in the sequencing data of a study of blood T cell repertoires in COVID-19. The table came from immunoSEQ multiplex PCR; TCRdb's copy has only in-frame clones and leaves some out. The sample carries roughly 240,000 clones, approximately 90% recorded once. This CDR3 has 13 residues. V lost 6 bases and J 9 bases, leaving 15 bases between the germline ends. Germline-derived CDR1 and CDR2 are MNHEY and SMNVEV (reference sequence). Sequenced sample: peripheral blood. The V gene is TRBV27, the J gene TRBJ2-1; D not certain. This clonotype was sampled from a man aged 18 to 30 with active or convalescent COVID-19. The CDR3 coding sequence is TGTGCCAGCAGGGGCTCCTGGTCACGTGAGCAGTTCTTC. It translates to CASRGSWSREQFF.